This TCR beta chain was found in a study of human T cells and chemical hapten exposure listed by TCRdb under 2021. For context, the study as a whole: For sensitization, 2% DPC in acetone was applied to a 2 cm by 2 cm area of upper inner arm skin. Peripheral blood TCR repertoire changes were tracked in vivo in alopecia patients during primary and secondary sensitization to the hapten diphenylcyclopropenone (DPC). Patient blood was sampled pre-sensitization (week 0) and at 2, 6 and about 24 weeks after DPC sensitization. Patch testing on the upper back used Finn chambers containing 0.01% DPC, with scoring done after 6 days according to International Contact Dermatitis Research Group standards. Throughout the roughly 25-week study period, patients were also given weekly therapeutic DPC doses on the scalp. Most of the patients in the cohort were female, and the cohort covered alopecia areata with under or over 50% scalp involvement, alopecia totalis and alopecia universalis. Around 30 alopecia patients provided blood for TCR sequencing at one to four time points (pre-sensitization, 2, 6 and 24 weeks). Libraries were pooled for sequencing, and per-sample TCR yields varied mainly because of small differences in library volumes within the pool.

CDR1 and CDR2 are drawn from the germline V gene: SQVTM, ANQGSEA. Trimming takes 4 bases from V and 7 bases from J, and the germline ends sit 8 bases apart. The CDR3 runs 12 amino acids, cysteine and phenylalanine included. Only the CDR3 portion is preserved as DNA: 36 bases, with reading frame beginning at the first base. Library method: RACE. Sequencing used a NextSeq 500. During library preparation, unique molecular identifiers were attached to individual cDNA molecules so that TCRs could be counted in a quantitative, reproducible way. For every blood RNA sample, sequencing covered both the TCR alpha and TCR beta chains. In the paper's pipeline: A median of about 89,000 TCRs per sample was observed, with a range of about 20,000 to 750,000. V, J and CDR3 annotation of the TCR reads was performed with the Decombinator software suite. Every sample was subsampled to the same number of TCRs (28,000) for the PS versus PT1 abundance plots. Expanded TCRs were defined as absent before sensitization and observed at least eight times at the 2-week time point. The raw public data were reprocessed by TCRdb itself: fastp quality trimming at Q25, MiXCR clonotype calling, in-frame beta chains only. Rows matching on CDR3 protein sequence are summarized as one entry with the most common DNA and genes. The V and J calls reflect TCRdb's pipeline rather than the authors' work. In this sample the table shows under 85,000 distinct CDR3 sequences, around a tenth of which occur a single time. The ten largest clonotypes hold around 1.3% of the sample.

Beyond this particular receptor, the publication reports: After repeated subsampling, changes were observed in the strength of the expansion versus patch-test correlation and in the threshold at which the correlation became significant. Significantly more large CDR3 similarity clusters were formed by expanded TCRs than by pre-sensitization or healthy control sets, consistent with antigen-driven responses. DPC sensitization did not change the number of TCRs with a frequency above 1 in 1000, and there was no evidence of changes in global repertoire structure. The number of PT1 expanded TCRs positively correlated with patch test score, significant at thresholds 8, 16 and 32 but not 4. Because all patients had alopecia, a presumed autoimmune disease, the immune response of the patients might differ from that of healthy individuals.

The intended sense of this specimen's time point label: patch test 1, 2 weeks after DPC sensitization. According to the study, the label for this sample's treatment or condition signals: therapeutic diphenylcyclopropenone sensitization with weekly scalp DPC. At each patch-test visit, blood was drawn before the patch test was applied. To be eligible, patients had to be aged 18 to 70, diagnosed with alopecia and judged suitable for DPC therapy, while pregnant patients were excluded. Unfractionated whole blood was collected in Tempus Blood RNA tubes, and total RNA was extracted from that blood. This clonotype was detected a few times. Its binding antigen is unknown. No much larger clone is present one base from it, and per-base qualities are unavailable.

The sequences come from whole blood, collected in connection with sensitization to the hapten diphenylcyclopropenone (DPC). Recombination connected TRBV29-1 to TRBJ1-6; there is no confident call for the D gene. This clonotype was sampled from a woman between 45 and 65 years old with alopecia areata. Some clones in this sample may be carry-over from other donors' samples. The DNA sequence is given as TGCAGCGTTGGAGACGTAAATTCACCCCTCCACTTT. It specifies CSVGDVNSPLHF. The entire variable domain, with the stretches around the CDR3 drawn from the reference TRBV29-1 and TRBJ1-6 proteins, is SAVISQKPSRDICQRGTSLTIQCQVDSQVTMMFWYRQQPGQSLTLIATANQGSEATYESGFVIDKFPISRPNLTFSTLTVSNMSPEDSSIYLCSVGDVNSPLHFGNGTRLTVT.